The clone carrying this TCR beta chain occurred a few times. Its antigen is as yet unknown. These data come from a study of identical twins. Findings of the study overall: A cross-sectional statistical analysis, not follow-up of the same donors, supported the conclusions.

J was trimmed by 1 base and V by 6 bases; bases with no gene match: 7. In germline, CDR1 is SGHTA, CDR2 FQGNSA. The CDR3 runs to 15 residues. TCRdb re-called the 5' RACE reads with MiXCR, one entry per CDR3 protein. The sample contains 400,000 to 650,000 distinct CDR3 sequences, about 20% of which appear only once. This same sample was also part of a study on T cells expressing NK-cell markers.

The sequencing input was CD4+ T cells sorted from blood. This chain links TRBV7-2 with TRBJ2-5, with TRBD2 matching 8 bases. The clonotype originates from a woman aged 18-29 years in good health. The CDR3 spells CASSFVAGSQETQYF. CDR3 bases: TGTGCCAGCAGTTTCGTAGCGGGGTCCCAAGAGACCCAGTACTTC.